This entry concerns a single T cell receptor beta chain. This clonotype was seen many times. Which antigen it targets is not known. The sample holds no much larger clone one base away, and base qualities are not on file. The germline V gene sets CDR1 to SNHLY and CDR2 to FYNNEI. At the junction V is shortened by 6 bases and J by 2 bases; bases outside the gene matches: 5. The CDR3 has 14 amino acids, counting the end cysteine and phenylalanine. Just CDR3 DNA is preserved here, 42 bases in frame from base 1. Hyperthyroidism patients were aged 18 to 65 years and newly diagnosed, with disease duration of less than 2 months. The study excluded patients with uncontrolled infections, other autoimmune diseases, pregnancy or lactation. Diagnoses relied on clinical symptoms, serum thyroxine and TRAb, thyroid ultrasound and orbital computed tomography. Blood from progressor patients was collected at the time of first diagnosis with hyperthyroidism, before any ophthalmopathy symptoms had appeared. PBMCs were isolated from about 9.2 ml of fresh peripheral blood by Ficoll-Paque density gradient centrifugation. Progressor patients were initially diagnosed with Graves' hyperthyroidism and developed ophthalmopathy during follow-up. Total RNA was extracted using Trizol reagent, and RNA quality was assessed on an Agilent 2100 Bioanalyzer.

The sample is drawn from a study of T cells in Graves' hyperthyroidism and ophthalmopathy (dated by TCRdb to the late 2010s). Study-wide context: Peripheral blood was sampled at the time of initial diagnosis, prior to any treatment. A discovery cohort of roughly 100 patients, fewer than 50 with Graves' ophthalmopathy and 55 to 60 with stable Graves' hyperthyroidism, was used to find distinguishing TCR V-J signatures. Prospective prediction of ophthalmopathy was tested in an independent validation cohort consisting of fewer than 20 hyperthyroidism patients and 15 to 17 patients who later progressed to ophthalmopathy. The approximately 100 discovery patients were randomly split 7:3 into training and test sets. Thyroid tissue and blood T-cell repertoires from several Graves' hyperthyroidism patients were also compared in the study. Once sampling was done, hyperthyroidism patients were given methimazole at a starting dose of 30 mg daily, whereas ophthalmopathy patients were given high-dose intravenous methylprednisolone. The paper reports TCR Vbeta CDR3 sequencing of some 140 peripheral blood samples: some 41 ophthalmopathy, under 80 hyperthyroidism and roughly 17 progressor patients. Study-wide findings and limitations: Blood samples also contained most of the expanded thyroid clonotypes (frequency above 0.001), which suggests that blood repertoires may reflect thyroid immune responses. A 13 V-J signature model separated ophthalmopathy from stable hyperthyroidism, with around 91% sensitivity and around 84% specificity in cross-validation and 80%/75% in testing. Sample size was not statistically predetermined, and investigators were not blinded to group allocation. During validation, the model predicted progression to ophthalmopathy a median of approximately 6 months ahead of onset, with almost 71% sensitivity and around 72% specificity.

The TCR beta CDR3 regions were amplified from the RNA transcripts. The TCR CDR3 was subjected to a first round of RT-PCR using the HTBI primer set and the Qiagen OneStep RT-PCR kit. The libraries were constructed in a second round of multiplex PCR and then size-selected and purified. Sequencing of the libraries was done on an Illumina HiSeq2000 using paired-end 100 bp reads. Per the source publication's procedure: Raw data were processed with SOAPnuke, discarding reads with adapters, uncalled bases, mean Phred below 15, or no exact constant-primer or identifier match. High-quality paired reads were merged with COPE v1.2.5, and unique nucleotide sequences were defined as clonotypes. MiTCR v1.1 was used to align clonotypes to the IMGT TRBV, TRBD and TRBJ reference segments. Analysis was restricted to V-J combinations with a frequency above 0.0001, which covered over 98% of repertoires. A TCS score was defined as the ratio between F50 (clonal expansion) and ExV (chaos), using BLOSUM62-based TCRdist between CDR3 peptides within each V-J. Welch's t-statistics and random forest reduced around 520 V-J features to roughly 13, which were used in a naive Bayes classifier (R e1071). TCRdb ran its own pipeline on the public reads, namely fastp trimming at Q25 and MiXCR clone calling, and kept in-frame beta chains. Records with the same CDR3 protein are collapsed into one entry carrying the most frequent genes and DNA. The V and J calls, along with clone size, are taken from TCRdb and not from the paper's own processing. The sample contains around 400,000 distinct CDR3 sequences, more than 15% of them found a single time. The ten largest clones add up to 28% of the sample.

The source of this sequence is a woman between 18 and 30 years old with Graves' hyperthyroidism that later progressed to Graves' ophthalmopathy. Input material: blood. Recombination joined TRBV2 with TRBJ2-7; 9 of the junction bases match TRBD2. The sequenced DNA: TGTGCCAGCAGGCCGGGACTAGCTACCTACGAGCAGTACTTC. This codes for CASRPGLATYEQYF.